The source of this T cell receptor beta chain is a study of blood T cell repertoires in COVID-19. Across the study: The origin of the acute and convalescent COVID-19 samples was the United States, Italy and Spain. Sources were T cells, B-cell-depleted T cells, or PBMCs; the material itself was cDNA or gDNA.

Original handling: Amplification from reference gene primers served as the basis for estimated nucleated cell counts. Here immunoSEQ multiplex PCR was the method, and the copy in TCRdb shows in-frame clones only, minus some. Clone size and the V and J calls come from that table; the DNA yielded D and trimming. Of about 130,000 clones listed, around 78% are singletons. Germline values: CDR1 KGHDR, CDR2 SFDVKD. The ends lost 3 bases at V and 1 base at J; junction bases unmatched: 8. The CDR3 has 18 amino acids. What was sequenced was peripheral blood. The J gene is TRBJ2-6, the V gene TRBV24-1; 7 bases are shared with TRBD1. The origin of this receptor is a human donor in a cohort sampled during active COVID-19. The CDR3 region is CATSDGQAWGSGANVLTF. The CDR3 DNA is TGTGCCACCAGTGATGGACAGGCTTGGGGGTCTGGGGCCAACGTCCTGACTTTC.